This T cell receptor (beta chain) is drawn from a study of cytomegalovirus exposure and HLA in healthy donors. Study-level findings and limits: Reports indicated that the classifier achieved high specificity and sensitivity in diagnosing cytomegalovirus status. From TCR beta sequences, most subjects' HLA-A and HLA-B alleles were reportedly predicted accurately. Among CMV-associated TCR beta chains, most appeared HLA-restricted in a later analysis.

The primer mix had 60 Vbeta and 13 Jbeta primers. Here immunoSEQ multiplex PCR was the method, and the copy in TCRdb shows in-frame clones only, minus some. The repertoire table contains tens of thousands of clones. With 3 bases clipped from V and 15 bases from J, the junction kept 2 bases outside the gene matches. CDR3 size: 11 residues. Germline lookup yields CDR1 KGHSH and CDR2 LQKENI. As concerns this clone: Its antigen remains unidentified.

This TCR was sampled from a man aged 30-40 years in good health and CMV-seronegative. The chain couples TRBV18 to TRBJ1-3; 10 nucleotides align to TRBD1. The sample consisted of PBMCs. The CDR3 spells CASSPGTGEYF. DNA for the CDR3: TGTGCCAGCTCACCGGGGACAGGGGAATATTTT.